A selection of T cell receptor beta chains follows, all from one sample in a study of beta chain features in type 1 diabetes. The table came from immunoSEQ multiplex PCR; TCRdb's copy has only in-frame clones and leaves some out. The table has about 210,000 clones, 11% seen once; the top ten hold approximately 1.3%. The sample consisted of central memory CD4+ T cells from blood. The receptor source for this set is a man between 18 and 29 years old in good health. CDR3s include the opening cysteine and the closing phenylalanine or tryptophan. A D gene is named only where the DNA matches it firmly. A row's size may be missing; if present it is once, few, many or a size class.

CASSFEGYWNTGELFF,TGCGCCAGCAGCTTTGAAGGTTACTGGAACACCGGGGAGCTGTTTTTT,-,TRBJ2-2,TRBV5-1,few
CASSLDPSGGFSEQYF,TGCGCCAGCAGCCTAGACCCTTCTGGCGGCTTCAGCGAGCAGTACTTC,-,TRBJ2-7,TRBV4-1,few
CASSFRPGTSGRAQDTQYF,TGTGCCAGCAGCTTTAGGCCCGGGACTAGCGGGAGGGCCCAAGATACGCAGTATTTT,TRBD2,TRBJ2-3,TRBV7-3,-
CASSLGGLADSYNEQFF,TGCGCCAGCAGCTTGGGAGGACTAGCAGACTCCTACAATGAGCAGTTCTTC,TRBD2,TRBJ2-1,TRBV5-1,few
CASSLRENTDTQYF,TGTGCTAGCAGCTTACGGGAGAACACAGATACGCAGTATTTT,-,TRBJ2-3,TRBV7-6,few
CASSPGATVHTGELFF,TGTGCCAGCTCACCCGGTGCGACGGTGCACACCGGGGAGCTGTTTTTT,-,TRBJ2-2,TRBV18,few
CASSLVPGDTGELFF,TGTGCCAGCAGCTTAGTCCCAGGGGACACCGGGGAGCTGTTTTTT,-,TRBJ2-2,TRBV7-2,many
CASRSVIETQYF,TGTGCCAGCAGGTCCGTCATAGAGACCCAGTACTTC,-,TRBJ2-5,TRBV2,few
CASILRTGAGNTIYF,TGTGCCAGCATCCTCAGGACAGGGGCTGGAAACACCATATATTTT,TRBD1,TRBJ1-3,TRBV28,few
CASNALGEETQYF,TGTGCCAGCAATGCCCTCGGGGAAGAGACCCAGTACTTC,-,TRBJ2-5,TRBV2,-
CASSLGWDTYEQYF,TGCGCCAGCAGCTTAGGGTGGGACACCTACGAGCAGTACTTC,-,TRBJ2-7,TRBV5-1,-
CASSSPSKSVGGLGNGYTF,TGTGCCAGCAGTTCACCCAGTAAAAGTGTGGGGGGCTTAGGGAATGGCTACACCTTC,-,TRBJ1-2,TRBV27,few
CASSLVASGRLYEQYF,TGTGCCAGCAGCTTAGTAGCTAGCGGGAGGTTGTACGAGCAGTACTTC,TRBD2,TRBJ2-7,TRBV7-2,-
CASRPGRAYEQYF,TGTGCCAGCAGACCGGGACGTGCCTACGAGCAGTACTTC,-,TRBJ2-7,TRBV2,-
CAWSVRGYRNTIYF,TGTGCCTGGAGTGTAAGGGGTTACAGGAACACCATATATTTT,-,TRBJ1-3,TRBV30,-
CASFGPYGYTF,TGTGCCAGCTTTGGGCCCTATGGCTACACCTTC,-,TRBJ1-2,TRBV6-5,few
CASSFMTGRSYEQYF,TGTGCCAGCAGCTTTATGACAGGGCGCTCCTACGAGCAGTACTTC,TRBD1,TRBJ2-7,TRBV7-2,many
CASSSKRLAGNEQFF,TGTGCCAGCAGTAGCAAACGACTAGCGGGAAATGAGCAGTTCTTC,TRBD2,TRBJ2-1,TRBV6-1,few
CASSLPGYGYTF,TGTGCCAGCAGTTTGCCCGGCTATGGCTACACCTTC,-,TRBJ1-2,TRBV28,-
CASSFSEDGYTF,TGTGCCAGCAGCTTTTCCGAGGATGGCTACACCTTC,-,TRBJ1-2,TRBV7-8,-
CAWSPLGSVTEAFF,TGTGCCTGGAGTCCTCTGGGGAGTGTCACTGAAGCTTTCTTT,-,TRBJ1-1,TRBV30,few
CAWSRGEGGHTGELFF,TGTGCCTGGAGCCGCGGAGAGGGCGGACACACCGGGGAGCTGTTTTTT,-,TRBJ2-2,TRBV30,few
CATSRPGGQGFSYEQYF,TGTGCCACCAGCAGACCCGGAGGGCAGGGTTTCTCCTACGAGCAGTACTTC,-,TRBJ2-7,TRBV15,few
CASSLEGMGAQYF,TGTGCCAGCAGCTTAGAGGGTATGGGGGCCCAGTACTTC,-,TRBJ2-5,TRBV7-9,few
CASSFYSGGVGETQYF,TGTGCCAGCAGCTTTTATTCTGGCGGCGTGGGTGAGACCCAGTACTTC,-,TRBJ2-5,TRBV5-4,-
CASSLVWVQYF,TGTGCCAGCAGCCTCGTCTGGGTGCAGTACTTC,-,TRBJ2-5,TRBV7-2,-
CSVGGTSEANEQFF,TGCAGCGTTGGGGGGACTAGCGAGGCCAATGAGCAGTTCTTC,TRBD2,TRBJ2-1,TRBV29-1,few
CASSLEVAGGSDTQYF,TGTGCCAGCAGTTTAGAGGTAGCGGGAGGGTCCGATACGCAGTATTTT,TRBD2,TRBJ2-3,TRBV28,few
CASSVARESPSAQYF,TGTGCCAGCAGCGTAGCTCGGGAGTCACCGTCGGCCCAGTACTTC,-,TRBJ2-5,TRBV9,many
CASSPTTSGSTTDTQYF,TGTGCCAGCTCACCAACTACTAGCGGGAGCACCACAGATACGCAGTATTTT,TRBD2,TRBJ2-3,TRBV18,few
CASSEGRANTEAFF,TGTGCCAGCAGTGAAGGCAGGGCGAACACTGAAGCTTTCTTT,-,TRBJ1-1,TRBV6-1,few
CASSSWVGDGTETQYF,TGTGCCAGCAGCTCTTGGGTAGGAGATGGTACAGAGACCCAGTACTTC,-,TRBJ2-5,TRBV11-2,-
CSVSGALGYGYTF,TGCAGCGTTTCCGGGGCCCTTGGCTATGGCTACACCTTC,-,TRBJ1-2,TRBV29-1,-
CASSTDNYGYTF,TGTGCCAGTAGTACGGACAACTATGGCTACACCTTC,-,TRBJ1-2,TRBV19,once
CASSSPGNQETQYF,TGTGCCAGCAGTTCACCAGGGAACCAAGAGACCCAGTACTTC,-,TRBJ2-5,TRBV28,many
CASSLARKSYEQYF,TGTGCCAGCAGCTTAGCGAGAAAATCCTACGAGCAGTACTTC,-,TRBJ2-7,TRBV7-8,-
CASARTGGYEQYF,TGTGCCAGTGCACGTACAGGGGGCTACGAGCAGTACTTC,TRBD1,TRBJ2-7,TRBV28,few
CASSLDPGNTEAFF,TGTGCCAGCAGCCTCGACCCTGGGAACACTGAAGCTTTCTTT,-,TRBJ1-1,TRBV9,-
CASSLYARDSTDTQYF,TGTGCCAGCAGCTTATATGCGCGGGACTCGACAGATACGCAGTATTTT,-,TRBJ2-3,TRBV7-6,few
CSVGKGALAETQYF,TGCAGCGTTGGGAAGGGGGCACTGGCGGAGACCCAGTACTTC,TRBD1,TRBJ2-5,TRBV29-1,-
CASSLLVSYEQYF,TGTGCCAGCAGCTTACTAGTCTCCTACGAGCAGTACTTC,-,TRBJ2-7,TRBV7-9,-
CASSPGTENEKLFF,TGCGCCAGCAGCCCCGGGACGGAGAATGAAAAACTGTTTTTT,-,TRBJ1-4,TRBV5-1,few
CSAGGGGQQYF,TGCAGTGCTGGCGGCGGGGGCCAGCAGTACTTC,-,TRBJ2-7,TRBV20-1,few
CSVGGLAGDEQYF,TGCAGCGTTGGGGGACTAGCGGGAGACGAGCAGTACTTC,TRBD2,TRBJ2-7,TRBV29-1,few